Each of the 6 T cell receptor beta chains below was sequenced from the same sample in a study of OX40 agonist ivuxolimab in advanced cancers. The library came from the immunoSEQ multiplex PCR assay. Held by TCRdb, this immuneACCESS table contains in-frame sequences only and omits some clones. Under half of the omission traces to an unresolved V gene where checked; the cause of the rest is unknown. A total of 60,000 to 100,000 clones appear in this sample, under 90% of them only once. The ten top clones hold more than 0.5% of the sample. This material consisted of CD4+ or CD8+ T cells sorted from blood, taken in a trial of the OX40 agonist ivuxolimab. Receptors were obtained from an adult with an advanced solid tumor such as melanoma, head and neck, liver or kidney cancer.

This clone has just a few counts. The chain's CDR3 is CASSRVLSSYEQYF. In nucleotides, the CDR3 is TGCGCCAGCAGCCGGGTGTTGAGCTCCTACGAGCAGTACTTC. V and J are TRBV5-1 and TRBJ2-7; D is unresolved. V lost 4 bases, J lost 0 bases, and 11 bases lay in between. Germline V lookup: CDR1 SGHRS, CDR2 YFSETQ. The CDR3 has 14 residues.

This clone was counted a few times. The CDR3 here is CASSPTGDPMSVSLHF. The DNA of the CDR3 is TGTGCCAGCAGCCCGACGGGGGACCCAATGTCTGTCTCCCTCCACTTT. V is TRBV5-5 and J is TRBJ1-6, with D perhaps matching TRBD1 (5 bases). The CDR3 spans 16 residues. V lost 4 bases, J lost 14 bases, and 25 bases lay in between. Germline lookup yields CDR1 SGHKS and CDR2 YYEKEE (reference sequence).

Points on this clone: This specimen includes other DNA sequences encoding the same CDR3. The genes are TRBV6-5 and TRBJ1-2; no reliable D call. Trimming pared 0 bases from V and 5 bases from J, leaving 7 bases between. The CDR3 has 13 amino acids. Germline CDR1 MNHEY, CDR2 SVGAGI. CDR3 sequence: CASSYSNGYGYTF. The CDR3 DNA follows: TGTGCCAGCAGTTACTCGAATGGGTATGGCTACACCTTC.

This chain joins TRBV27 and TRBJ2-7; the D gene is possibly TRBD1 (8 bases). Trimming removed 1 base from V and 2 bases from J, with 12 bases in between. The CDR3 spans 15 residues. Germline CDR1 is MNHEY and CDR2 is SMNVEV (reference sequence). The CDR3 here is CASSLYTGGAYEQYF. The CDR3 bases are TGTGCCAGCAGTTTATATACAGGGGGGGCCTACGAGCAGTACTTC.

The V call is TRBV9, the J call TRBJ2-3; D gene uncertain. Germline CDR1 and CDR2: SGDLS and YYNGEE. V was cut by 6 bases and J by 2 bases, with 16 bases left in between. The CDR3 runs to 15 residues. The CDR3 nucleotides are TGTGCCAGCACACTACGGAGCGACCACACAGATACGCAGTATTTT. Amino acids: CASTLRSDHTDTQYF.

The CDR3 sequence: CASSSMTGSTDTQYF. CDR3 sequence (DNA): TGTGCCAGCAGCTCAATGACAGGGTCGACAGATACGCAGTATTTT. The chain recombines TRBV7-2 with TRBJ2-3; 7 positions match TRBD1. Per germline, CDR1 SGHTA and CDR2 FQGNSA. The CDR3 spans 15 residues. J was trimmed by 3 bases and V by 4 bases; bases with no gene match: 7.